Below, one T cell receptor beta chain is given with its context. The data are from a study of blood T cell repertoires in COVID-19. For the study at large: Acute and convalescent COVID-19 samples came from the United States, Italy and Spain. PBMCs, B-cell-depleted T cells, or T cells were the source of the cDNA or gDNA that made up the material.

Participants spanned ages about 18 to 90 years and resided in about two dozen US areas. The J segment lost 9 bases and the V segment lost 4 bases, leaving 5 bases of the junction unmatched. Germline lookup yields CDR1 MDHEN and CDR2 SYDVKM. The CDR3 loop spans 13 amino acids. Methods used by the authors: From reference gene primer amplification, estimates of nucleated cell counts were derived. TCRdb's copy holds only in-frame clones and misses some; the assay was immunoSEQ multiplex PCR. For V, J and clone size, that table is used; D and trimming come from the DNA. The repertoire holds around 280,000 clones, with approximately 88% as singletons.

Sequencing was carried out using PBMCs or T cells enriched from blood (not recorded which). V and J are TRBV28 and TRBJ2-1; 8 nucleotides agree with TRBD2. The source is a woman in her thirties or forties who had recovered from COVID-19. Here the CDR3 DNA reads TGTGCCAGCAGTTCCGGGGGGGCGCCTGAGCAGTTCTTC. Its translation: CASSSGGAPEQFF.